Sequencing of this TCR beta chain was carried out in a study of blood T cell repertoires in COVID-19 (dated by TCRdb to 2018 to 2020). A note on the overall study: The collaborator samples originated in the United States, Italy and Spain and spanned the acute and convalescent phases of COVID-19. The repertoires were made available in a free public database intended to serve as a resource for research on the immune response to SARS-CoV-2. Nearly every sample came with metadata listing a de-identified subject ID, COVID-19 status, age in years and sex. The material from the prospective study consisted of cDNA or gDNA derived from T cells, B-cell-depleted T cells, or PBMCs. The samples were drawn from two sources: the first 160 participants of the ongoing ImmuneRACE study, and approximately 1,300 subjects contributed by 6 global collaborators. Where available, HLA class I and class II types were taken from metadata supplied by the sample provider and were not determined by assay-based typing. Subjects who had been exposed to COVID-19, were actively infected with it, or had recovered from it provided the deeply sampled blood TCRbeta repertoires that made up the dataset.

In Seattle, one collaborating source enrolled patients while the infection was active and tracked those patients longitudinally over the course of disease. Collaborating institutions collected whole blood in K2EDTA tubes following their own protocols. For TCRbeta analysis, collaborators shipped samples in one of three forms: frozen whole blood, isolated PBMCs, or DNA extracted from either of those sample types. The immunoSEQ Assay, a bias-controlled multiplex PCR, was used to amplify TCRbeta CDR3 regions from genomic DNA. The original methods were these. Within the assay, amplification of reference gene primers was used to estimate how many nucleated cells each sample contained. To quantify the absolute abundance of each unique TCRbeta CDR3 rearrangement, sequence reads were collapsed and filtered. For each sample, productive Simpson clonality was calculated by taking the square root of Simpson's diversity index across productive rearrangements. Held by TCRdb, this immuneACCESS table contains in-frame sequences only and omits some clones. Under half of the omission traces to an unresolved V gene where checked; the cause of the rest is unknown. V and J calls and clone size come straight from that table; D and trimming were deduced from the DNA. This sample comprises some 220,000 clones, over 90% of them detected only once. The ten largest account for around 0.9% of the sample.

Results the study describes overall, beyond this receptor: How much clinical and demographic metadata was included differed by source and by participant, and the metadata was provided uncurated.

As concerns this clone: This clone's antigen is unknown. Base qualities are missing; no much larger clone stands one base away.

V is cut back by 3 bases and J by 1 base, with 5 bases in the junction unmatched. From cysteine to phenylalanine, the CDR3 is 15 amino acids long. The sequence is cut down to CDR3 DNA, 45 bases in frame from base 1. CDR1 and CDR2, per the germline V gene, are MGHDK and SYGVNS. Material for sequencing was peripheral blood. The receptor was isolated from a man aged 25-40 years with COVID-19, enrolled during active disease. The V and J segments used are TRBV25-1 and TRBJ1-1; 7 central bases correspond to TRBD1. The DNA sequence is given as TGTGCCAGCAGTGAGTCGGGGACAGAGAACACTGAAGCTTTCTTT. This encodes CASSESGTENTEAFF.